These 5 T cell receptor beta chains share one sample of origin, sequenced in a study of blood T cell repertoires in COVID-19. Sequencing was performed with immunoSEQ multiplex PCR; in TCRdb, only in-frame clones are kept and a portion is missing. The sample carries around 150,000 clones, approximately 91% recorded once. The material sequenced was peripheral blood. The receptors here all came from a man aged 18 to 30 with acute or convalescent COVID-19.

The chain recombines TRBV27 with TRBJ1-5; D unresolved. The CDR3 loop spans 15 amino acids. Germline V gene sequence: CDR1 MNHEY, CDR2 SMNVEV (reference sequence). V dropped 2 bases and J dropped 1 base, with 9 bases sitting between them. CDR3 in DNA: TGTGCCAGCAGTTTAAGTATCGAGAGCAATCAGCCCCAGCATTTT. This encodes CASSLSIESNQPQHF.

The chain links TRBV7-2 to TRBJ2-3; 14 bases are shared with TRBD2. This CDR3 comprises 16 residues. Germline V CDR1 and CDR2: SGHTA, FQGNSA. The trim removed 5 bases at V and 6 bases at J, leaving 7 bases unmatched. CDR3 nucleotides: TGTGCCAGCAGCGTTTTGGGACTAGCGGGAGTGGATACGCAGTATTTT. This sequence encodes CASSVLGLAGVDTQYF. The full variable domain, completed using reference TRBV7-2 and TRBJ2-3, is GAGVSQSPSNKVTEKGKDVELRCDPISGHTALYWYRQSLGQGLEFLIYFQGNSAPDKSGLPSDRFSAERTGGSVSTLTIQRTQQEDSAVYLCASSVLGLAGVDTQYFGPGTRLTVL.

The chain combines TRBV24-1 with TRBJ2-1; TRBD1 matches at 7 bases. Looked up from germline, CDR1 is KGHDR and CDR2 is SFDVKD. The CDR3 length is 14 residues. After removal of 6 bases from V and 0 bases from J, the junction contained 1 base not matched to a gene. The CDR3 nucleotides read TGTGCCACCAGTCCAGGGGGCTCCTACAATGAGCAGTTCTTC. Translating gives CATSPGGSYNEQFF.

J is TRBJ1-1 and V is TRBV18; tentatively, D is TRBD1 (5 bases). The CDR3 consists of 14 residues. Trimming shortened V by 1 base and J by 6 bases, and 12 bases separated the two germline ends. Per germline, CDR1 KGHSH and CDR2 LQKENI. The DNA of the CDR3 is TGTGCCAGCTCACCACGCAGGGTCGATGCTGAAGCTTTCTTT. This encodes CASSPRRVDAEAFF.

This chain joins TRBV10-3 and TRBJ1-2; perhaps TRBD1 as D (6 bases). The CDR3 covers 16 residues. Between the trimmed V and J ends, which lost 6 bases and 0 bases, there was a span of 17 bases. The germline V gene encodes CDR1 ENHRY and CDR2 SYGVKD. The CDR3 here is CAIRPRDRGTNYGYTF. Written as DNA, the CDR3 is TGTGCCATCAGACCTCGGGATAGGGGGACTAACTATGGCTACACCTTC.